The sequence of this TCR beta chain was determined in a study of T cells in Graves' hyperthyroidism and ophthalmopathy. Study information: Peripheral blood was secured at the point of initial diagnosis, before any treatment. The study, taken as a whole, reports: A median around six months before onset, the model predicted ophthalmopathy.

CDR1 is SSHAT and CDR2 is FNYEAQ in the germline V gene (reference sequence). The CDR3 is made up of 14 amino acids. V gave up 4 bases and J gave up 7 bases; unmatched junction bases: 3. The sample holds many counts of this clonotype. Its antigen is still unknown. Researchers took RNA transcripts and amplified the TCR beta CDR3 regions from them. RT-PCR in the first round (using the HTBI primer set) targeted the TCR CDR3. Each CDR3 protein is one row after TCRdb ran MiXCR on the multiplex PCR reads. The sample holds 350,000 to 400,000 distinct CDR3 sequences, around 14% seen once. Fresh peripheral blood, more than 9 ml, yielded the PBMCs.

The sequencing input was blood. V and J are TRBV7-7 and TRBJ2-1, with 11 bases matching TRBD1. The clonotype comes from a woman in her 30s with Graves' hyperthyroidism. For the CDR3, the DNA is TGTGCCAGCAGCTCCGGACAGGGGGCGAATGAGCAGTTCTTC. Its translation: CASSSGQGANEQFF.